Listed here are 28 T cell receptor beta chains from one sample, sequenced in a study of identical twins. TCRdb itself ran the 5' RACE reads through MiXCR, one entry per CDR3 protein. The sample yields roughly 1.6 million distinct CDR3 sequences, roughly 35% seen once. Sequenced sample: cord blood. Receptor source: a newborn girl in good health.

Only a few counts were recorded for this clonotype. This chain uses TRBV4-1 with TRBJ2-1; TRBD2 aligns across 10 bases. V was pared by 1 base and J by 4 bases, with 13 bases of the junction left unmatched. The CDR3 loop spans 19 amino acids. Germline-derived CDR1 and CDR2 are MGHRA and YSYEKL. CDR3 residues: CASSQGVLAGLGNYNEQFF. CDR3 nucleotide sequence: TGCGCCAGCAGCCAAGGTGTACTAGCGGGATTGGGAAATTACAATGAGCAGTTCTTC.

This clonotype has a handful of counts. The chain uses TRBV2 and TRBJ2-1; D remains ambiguous. Germline V gene sequence: CDR1 SNHLY, CDR2 FYNNEI. The CDR3 has 12 amino acids. V was shortened by 6 bases and J by 6 bases, with 9 bases between the two germline ends. CDR3 nucleotide sequence: TGTGCCAGCAGATCTAGTTCCAATGAGCAGTTCTTC. Translation gives CASRSSSNEQFF.

The chain links TRBV4-1 to TRBJ2-1; 8 bases agree with TRBD2. The closer fit of TRBJ2-7 to the DNA end suggests the J call may be wrong. The germline CDR1 and CDR2 sequences are MGHRA and YSYEKL. The length of the CDR3 is 15 residues. The CDR3 sequence is CASSQTSGQYNEQYF. DNA for the CDR3: TGCGCCAGCAGCCAAACTAGCGGCCAGTACAATGAGCAGTACTTC.

The chain recombines TRBV6-1 with TRBJ1-1; D is unresolved. The CDR3 loop spans 16 amino acids. Germline values: CDR1 MNHNS, CDR2 SASEGT. Trimming removed 4 bases at V and 1 base at J, with 16 bases between. The CDR3 bases are TGTGCCAGCAGTGTCGCGTACGAACTGACGAACACTGAAGCTTTCTTT. Its protein is CASSVAYELTNTEAFF.

This clonotype occurred many times. The chain's CDR3 is CASSYLQETQYF. The CDR3, as DNA: TGCGCCAGCAGCTACCTCCAAGAGACCCAGTACTTC. This chain uses TRBV5-1 with TRBJ2-5; D is unresolved. CDR3 length equals 12 residues. V gave up 3 bases and J gave up 1 base, with 4 bases separating them. Germline CDR1 SGHRS, CDR2 YFSETQ. The entire variable domain, with the rest obtained from reference TRBV5-1 and TRBJ2-5, is as follows: KAGVTQTPRYLIKTRGQQVTLSCSPISGHRSVSWYQQTPGQGLQFLFEYFSETQRNKGNFPGRFSGRQFSNSRSEMNVSTLELGDSALYLCASSYLQETQYFGPGTRLLVL.

This chain connects TRBV4-1 to TRBJ1-4, with 9 bases aligning to TRBD1. The CDR3 is 15 amino acids. The V gene's germline CDR1 is MGHRA and CDR2 YSYEKL. Trimming took 8 bases from V and 8 from J; bases not matched to a gene: 12. The CDR3 bases are TGCGCCAGCGGCATCCGGGACAGGGACGAAGAAAAACTGTTTTTT. It encodes CASGIRDRDEEKLFF.

In its sample, this clonotype was seen a few times. The V gene is TRBV27, the J gene TRBJ2-4; D tentatively reads TRBD1 or TRBD2 (5 bases each). The end of the DNA is better explained by TRBJ2-7, so the J call may be wrong. Per the germline V gene, CDR1 is MNHEY and CDR2 is SMNVEV (reference sequence). There are 15 residues in the CDR3. CDR3 sequence: CASSITGRPNYEQYF. The CDR3 DNA reads TGTGCCAGCAGCATTACGGGACGGCCAAACTACGAGCAGTACTTC.

A note on this clonotype: The junction and the germline gene differ at one end; a read error may be behind it. The chain has TRBV18 and TRBJ2-7; TRBD2 matches 12 bases. The CDR3 extends over 16 amino acids. Germline V gene sequence: CDR1 KGHSH, CDR2 LQKENI. The chain's CDR3 is CASSPGLAGLSYERYF. Written as DNA, the CDR3 is TGTGCCAGCTCACCCGGACTAGCGGGACTCTCCTACGAGCGGTACTTC.

A note on this clonotype: An end of the junction does not agree with germline; a read error may underlie this. This sequence joins TRBV5-1 and TRBJ2-1; TRBD2 agrees at 12 bases. The CDR3 runs to 17 residues. Germline V lookup: CDR1 SGHRS, CDR2 YFSETQ. The CDR3 region is CAGSLAKGLAGYNEQFF. For the CDR3, the DNA is TGCGCCGGCAGCTTGGCCAAGGGACTAGCGGGTTACAATGAGCAGTTCTTC.

This sequence joins TRBV6-2 or TRBV6-3 and TRBJ1-5, with TRBD1 matching over 10 bases. In germline, CDR1 is MNHEY, CDR2 SVGEGT. V trimming: 0 bases; J trimming: 2 bases; junction bases outside the gene matches: 1. The CDR3 has 16 residues. DNA of the CDR3: TGTGCCAGCAGTTACTCCGGGACAGGGGGCAATCAGCCCCAGCATTTT. Its translation: CASSYSGTGGNQPQHF.

This clonotype was counted a few times. This chain uses TRBV10-2 with TRBJ1-5, with D possibly being TRBD1 (5 bases). This CDR3 comprises 17 residues. Germline CDR1 is WSHSY and CDR2 is SAAADI. V lost 2 bases and J lost 6, with 20 bases in between. The CDR3 DNA reads TGCGCCAGCAGTGAGCCCATAGGAGGGCAGGGCGTTCAGCCCCAGCATTTT. It encodes CASSEPIGGQGVQPQHF.

The chain is built from TRBV20-1 and TRBJ1-2; possible D gene TRBD1, 5 bases. The CDR3 spans 10 residues. CDR1 and CDR2 (germline): DFQATT, SNEGSKA (reference sequence). V lost 3 bases and J lost 6, with 5 bases in between. CDR3 sequence (DNA): TGCAGTGCTAGCAGGGATGGCTACACCTTC. Translation gives CSASRDGYTF.

This clonotype was seen a handful of times. The V gene is TRBV25-1, the J gene TRBJ2-7; D is ambiguous. CDR3 length: 11 residues. Germline CDR1 is MGHDK and CDR2 is SYGVNS. V shed 7 bases and J shed 5 bases, with 9 bases lying between them. The CDR3: CASTLNDEQYF. The CDR3 bases are TGTGCCAGCACCCTGAACGACGAGCAGTACTTC.

This clonotype was detected a few times. The chain links TRBV10-3 to TRBJ2-1; no reliable D call. Trimming shortened V by 3 bases and J by 8 bases, and 11 bases separated the two germline ends. The CDR3 is made up of 13 amino acids. Germline assignment: CDR1 ENHRY and CDR2 SYGVKD. CDR3 amino acids: CAISDPGLDEQFF. As DNA, the CDR3 is TGTGCCATCAGTGACCCCGGGCTGGATGAGCAGTTCTTC.

This clonotype came up many times. This chain joins TRBV20-1 and TRBJ2-3; D is undetermined. V dropped 0 bases and J dropped 4 bases, with 11 bases sitting between them. From germline, CDR1 is DFQATT and CDR2 SNEGSKA (reference sequence). This CDR3 comprises 14 residues. This CDR3 reads CSARDPLVSDTQYF. Written as DNA, the CDR3 is TGCAGTGCTAGAGATCCCCTAGTCTCAGATACGCAGTATTTT.

This clonotype came up a few times. This chain connects TRBV14 to TRBJ2-3; TRBD2 aligns across 9 bases. V shed 0 bases and J 3 bases; nucleotides not matched to a gene: 7. The CDR3 spans 17 residues. Germline V gene lookup returns CDR1 SGHDN and CDR2 FVKESK. The CDR3 spells CASSQDVLAGRTDTQYF. CDR3 in DNA: TGTGCCAGCAGCCAAGATGTTCTAGCGGGAAGGACAGATACGCAGTATTTT.

This clonotype has at least ten counts. This chain connects TRBV28 to TRBJ2-7; no clear D. This CDR3 has 13 residues. Trimming stripped 5 bases from V and 4 bases from J, with 12 bases between. Germline CDR1 MDHEN, CDR2 SYDVKM. CDR3 in DNA: TGTGCCAGCAGTCCAGAGACTGCGTACGAGCAGTACTTC. Protein product: CASSPETAYEQYF.

This clonotype has only a few counts. The chain combines TRBV12-3 or TRBV12-4 with TRBJ2-3, with D perhaps matching TRBD1 or TRBD2 (5 bases each). V was clipped by 1 base and J by 2 bases, with 16 bases between them. CDR3 length: 17 amino acids. The CDR3 is CASSLGPTGTLTDTQYF. Written as DNA, the CDR3 is TGTGCCAGCAGTTTAGGCCCCACCGGGACCCTCACAGATACGCAGTATTTT.

This clonotype was picked up many times. This rearrangement joins TRBV20-1 to TRBJ2-3; 8 bases are shared with TRBD2. V shed 1 base, J shed 0 bases, and the junction held 12 bases outside the gene matches. Per the germline V gene, CDR1 is DFQATT and CDR2 is SNEGSKA (reference sequence). The CDR3 has 18 residues. The chain's CDR3 is CSARVKRAGGYSTDTQYF. In nucleotides, the CDR3 is TGCAGTGCTAGAGTAAAAAGGGCGGGAGGCTATAGCACAGATACGCAGTATTTT.

The chain combines TRBV11-2 with TRBJ2-4; D gene uncertain. The J call may be in error: the DNA end matches TRBJ2-7 better. CDR3 size: 13 residues. The V gene's germline CDR1 is SGHAT and CDR2 FQNNGV. The CDR3, as DNA: TGTGCCAGCAGCTTAGATCAAAGACACGAGCAGTACTTC. It codes for CASSLDQRHEQYF.

This clonotype was found a few times. This chain uses TRBV12-3 or TRBV12-4 with TRBJ1-5; 7 nucleotides align to TRBD1. CDR3 length: 17 residues. V trimming: 3 bases; J trimming: 2 bases; junction bases outside the gene matches: 10. In nucleotides, the CDR3 is TGTGCCAGCAGTTTGGACAGGCGCGATGATGGCAATCAGCCCCAGCATTTT. Translated, it gives CASSLDRRDDGNQPQHF.

The genes are TRBV12-3 or TRBV12-4 and TRBJ2-2, with 16 bases that match TRBD2. V was clipped by 6 bases and J by 3 bases; unmatched bases: 13. CDR3 size: 20 residues. DNA of the CDR3: TGTGCCAGCAGGTGGGTAGCGGGACTAGCGGGGGGGCAAGACACCGGGGAGCTGTTTTTT. Encoded protein: CASRWVAGLAGGQDTGELFF.

V is TRBV7-2 and J is TRBJ2-2, with D possibly matching TRBD2 (6 bases). From germline, CDR1 is SGHTA and CDR2 FQGNSA. The V and J ends lost 5 bases and 7 bases respectively, with 20 bases between them. This CDR3 is 16 amino acids long. CDR3 protein: CASSPRTTVFNGELFF. CDR3 in DNA: TGTGCCAGCAGCCCTCGGACTACCGTATTTAACGGGGAGCTGTTTTTT.

In regard to this clonotype: One base away lies a much larger clone, so this may be a sequencing read error. Without the conserved terminal phenylalanine or tryptophan, this CDR3 likely stems from a read error. The V call is TRBV20-1, the J call TRBJ2-3; D remains unclear. V was shortened by 0 bases and J by 1 base, with 5 bases between the two germline ends. The germline gives CDR1 DFQATT, CDR2 SNEGSKA (reference sequence). The length of the CDR3 is 13 residues. CDR3 sequence: CSARDPGTDTQYV. In nucleotides, the CDR3 is TGCAGTGCTAGAGATCCCGGCACAGATACGCAGTATGTT.

This clonotype was counted a few times. The chain is built from TRBV28 and TRBJ2-7, with a weak D call TRBD1 (5 bases). This CDR3 region has 13 residues. CDR1 is MDHEN, CDR2 SYDVKM, per germline. V was trimmed by 8 bases and J by 2 bases, leaving 13 bases between them. The CDR3 here is CASGSGLTYEQYF. The DNA of the CDR3 is TGTGCCAGCGGGTCAGGGCTAACCTACGAGCAGTACTTC.

The rearrangement uses TRBV6-1 and TRBJ1-1; D gene unclear. The germline V and J ends were trimmed by 7 bases and 1 base, with 7 bases remaining between them. The CDR3 has 12 residues. The germline gives CDR1 MNHNS, CDR2 SASEGT. CDR3 DNA sequence: TGTGCCAGCAAGGACGGGAACACTGAAGCTTTCTTT. This encodes CASKDGNTEAFF.

This clonotype came up a few times. The chain couples TRBV30 to TRBJ1-5; tentatively, D is TRBD1 (5 bases). Trimming stripped 0 bases from V and 5 bases from J, with 8 bases between. The CDR3 loop spans 13 amino acids. The germline CDR1 and CDR2 sequences are GTSNPN and SVGIG (reference sequence). The CDR3 region is CAWSVGPYQPQHF. For the CDR3, the DNA is TGTGCCTGGAGTGTGGGGCCTTATCAGCCCCAGCATTTT.

Ten or more counts support this clonotype. Sequence at one end of the junction differs from germline and may be a read error. This chain uses TRBV5-1 with TRBJ2-1; D might be TRBD1 (5 bases). The CDR3 is made up of 13 amino acids. The V gene's germline CDR1 is SGHRS and CDR2 YFSETQ. CDR3 bases: TGTGCCAGCAGTTCCACAGGCTACAATGAGCAGTTCTTC. Encoded protein: CASSSTGYNEQFF.